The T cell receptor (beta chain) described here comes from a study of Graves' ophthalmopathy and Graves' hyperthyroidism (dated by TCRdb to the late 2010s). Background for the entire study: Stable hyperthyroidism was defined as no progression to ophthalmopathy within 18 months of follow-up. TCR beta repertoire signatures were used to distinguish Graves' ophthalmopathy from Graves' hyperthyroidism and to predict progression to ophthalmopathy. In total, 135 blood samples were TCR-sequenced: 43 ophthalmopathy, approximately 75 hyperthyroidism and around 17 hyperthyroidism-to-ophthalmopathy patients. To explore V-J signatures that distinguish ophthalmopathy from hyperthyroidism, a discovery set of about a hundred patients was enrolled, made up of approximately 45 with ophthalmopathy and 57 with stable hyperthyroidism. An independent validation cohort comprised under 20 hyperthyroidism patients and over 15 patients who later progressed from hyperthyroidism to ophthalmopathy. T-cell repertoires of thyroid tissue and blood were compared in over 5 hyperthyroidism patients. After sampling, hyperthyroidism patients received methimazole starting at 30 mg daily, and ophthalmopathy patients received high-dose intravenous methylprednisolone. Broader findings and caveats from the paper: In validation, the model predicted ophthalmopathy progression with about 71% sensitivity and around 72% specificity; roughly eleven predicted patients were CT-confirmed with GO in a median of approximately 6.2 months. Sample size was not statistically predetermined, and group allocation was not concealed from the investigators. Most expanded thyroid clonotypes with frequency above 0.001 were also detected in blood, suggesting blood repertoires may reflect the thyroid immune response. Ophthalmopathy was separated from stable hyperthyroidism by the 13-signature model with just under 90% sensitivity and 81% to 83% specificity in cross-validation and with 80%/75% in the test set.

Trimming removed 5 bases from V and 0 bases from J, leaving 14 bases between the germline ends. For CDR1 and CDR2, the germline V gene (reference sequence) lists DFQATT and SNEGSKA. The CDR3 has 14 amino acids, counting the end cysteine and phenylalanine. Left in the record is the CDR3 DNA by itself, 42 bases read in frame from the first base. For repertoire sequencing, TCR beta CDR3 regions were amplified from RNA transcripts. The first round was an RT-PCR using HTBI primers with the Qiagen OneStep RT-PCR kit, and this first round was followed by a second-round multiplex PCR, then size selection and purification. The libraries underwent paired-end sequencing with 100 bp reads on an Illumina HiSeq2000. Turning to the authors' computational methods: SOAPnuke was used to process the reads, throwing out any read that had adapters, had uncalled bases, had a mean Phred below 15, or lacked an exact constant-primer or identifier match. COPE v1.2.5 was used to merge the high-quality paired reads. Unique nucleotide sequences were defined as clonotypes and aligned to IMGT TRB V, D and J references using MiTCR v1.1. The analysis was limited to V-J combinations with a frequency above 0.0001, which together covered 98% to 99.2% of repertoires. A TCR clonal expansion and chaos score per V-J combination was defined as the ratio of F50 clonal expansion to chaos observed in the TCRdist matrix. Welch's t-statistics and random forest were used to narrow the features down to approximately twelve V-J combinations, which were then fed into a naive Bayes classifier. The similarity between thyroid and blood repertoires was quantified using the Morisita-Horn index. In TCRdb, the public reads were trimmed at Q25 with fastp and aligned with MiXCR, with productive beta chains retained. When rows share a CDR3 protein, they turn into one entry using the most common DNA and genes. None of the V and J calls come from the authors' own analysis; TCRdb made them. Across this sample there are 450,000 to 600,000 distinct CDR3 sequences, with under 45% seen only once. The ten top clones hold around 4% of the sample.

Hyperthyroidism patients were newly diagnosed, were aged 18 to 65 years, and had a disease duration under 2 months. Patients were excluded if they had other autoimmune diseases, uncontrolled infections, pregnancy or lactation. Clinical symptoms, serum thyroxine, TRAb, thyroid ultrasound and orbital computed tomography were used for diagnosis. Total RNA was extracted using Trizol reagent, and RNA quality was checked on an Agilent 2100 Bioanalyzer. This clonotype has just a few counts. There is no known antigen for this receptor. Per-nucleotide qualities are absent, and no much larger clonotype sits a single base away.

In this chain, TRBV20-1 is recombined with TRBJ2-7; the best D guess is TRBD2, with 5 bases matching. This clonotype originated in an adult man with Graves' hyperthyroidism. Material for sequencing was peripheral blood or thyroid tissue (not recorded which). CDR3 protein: CSAPIGVFSYEQYF. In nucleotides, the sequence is TGCAGTGCTCCCATCGGGGTCTTCTCCTACGAGCAGTACTTC.